This T cell receptor beta chain was sequenced in a study of identifying expanded T cells in peripheral blood. Overall study results and limits: Technical replicates showed around 1.2 changed clones; two weeks 15 to 20; four weeks 19. Roughly 2-week clone count variance significantly increased as total template count grew.

Assay: immunoSEQ multiplex PCR; the TCRdb copy retains only in-frame clones and omits some. The sample carries about 90,000 clones, 88% recorded once. The CDR3 is made up of 15 amino acids. The germline CDR1 and CDR2 sequences are MNHEY and SMNVEV (reference sequence). With V trimmed by 6 bases and J by 3 bases, 7 bases remained unmatched. As for this clone: Its antigen remains unidentified.

During the collection period, no donor immune events like infections were recorded. This clonotype was obtained from a person aged 18 to 75 in good health. The gene calls are TRBV27 and TRBJ2-2, with 7 nucleotides matching TRBD1. Sequenced material: blood. The CDR3 reads CASSSRQGYTGELFF. The CDR3 bases are TGTGCCAGCAGCTCCAGACAGGGTTACACCGGGGAGCTGTTTTTT.